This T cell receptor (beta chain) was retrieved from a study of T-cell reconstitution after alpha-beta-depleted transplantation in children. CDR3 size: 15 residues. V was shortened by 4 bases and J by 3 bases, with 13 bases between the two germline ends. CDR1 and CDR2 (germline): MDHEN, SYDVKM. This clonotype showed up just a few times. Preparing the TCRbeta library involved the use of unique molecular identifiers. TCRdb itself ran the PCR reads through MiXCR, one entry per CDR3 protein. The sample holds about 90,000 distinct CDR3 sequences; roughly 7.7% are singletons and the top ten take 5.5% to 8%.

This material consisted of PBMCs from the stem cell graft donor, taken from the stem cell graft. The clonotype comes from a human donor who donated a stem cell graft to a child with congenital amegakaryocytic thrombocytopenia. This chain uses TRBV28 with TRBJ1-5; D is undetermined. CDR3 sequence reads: CASSSPSGPNQPQHF. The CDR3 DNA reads TGTGCCAGCAGTTCCCCCTCAGGCCCCAATCAGCCCCAGCATTTT.